These T cell receptor beta chains were read from a single sample in a study of T cells in localized non-small cell lung cancer. Some clones are missing from TCRdb's copy, which holds only in-frame ones; the method was immunoSEQ multiplex PCR. The table lists tens of thousands of clones, 70% to 90% of them singletons. The specimen comprised PBMCs, sampled before any cancer treatment. Source of these receptors: a woman aged 40-75 years with stage II squamous cell lung carcinoma. Both conserved end residues are part of each CDR3. The D gene is left open where the match is weak. Clone sizes are given selectively: once, few, many, or a class where the clone is expanded.

D: .
size: .
J: TRBJ2-7
V: TRBV7-2
DNA: TGTGCCAGCAGCTTTAGGACGGACGAGCAGTACTTC
CDR3: CASSFRTDEQYF

D: .
size: .
J: TRBJ2-3
V: TRBV19
DNA: TGTGCCAGTAGTAGGGCAGAAATCCCCACAGGCCGAGATACGCAGTATTTT
CDR3: CASSRAEIPTGRDTQYF

D: TRBD2
size: .
J: TRBJ2-1
V: TRBV10-3
DNA: TGTGCCATCAGAGCGGGAGACTCAGGGCCAGGTGAGCAGTTCTTC
CDR3: CAIRAGDSGPGEQFF

D: TRBD1
size: .
J: TRBJ1-2
V: TRBV15
DNA: TGTGCCACCAGCGGAGAGAAGGGGGACAGGGATTACTATGGCTACACCTTC
CDR3: CATSGEKGDRDYYGYTF

D: .
size: .
J: TRBJ2-4
V: TRBV18
DNA: TGTGCCAGCTCACCGGGGGCGGGAGAAGGCAAAAACATTCAGTACTTC
CDR3: CASSPGAGEGKNIQYF

D: .
size: .
J: TRBJ1-2
V: TRBV4-2
DNA: TGTGCCAGCAGCCAAGACACGGCAGTTAACTATGGCTACACCTTC
CDR3: CASSQDTAVNYGYTF

D: .
size: .
J: TRBJ1-2
V: TRBV2
DNA: TGTGCCAGCAGGCGGACAGACTGTGGCTACACCTTC
CDR3: CASRRTDCGYTF

D: .
size: medium-sized
J: TRBJ2-3
V: TRBV6-4
DNA: TGTGCCAGCAGTTCTTCTAGCACAGATACGCAGTATTTT
CDR3: CASSSSSTDTQYF

D: TRBD1
size: .
J: TRBJ1-2
V: TRBV27
DNA: TGTGCCAGCAGTTTAGGCAGGGGGCCGATACCTGGCTACACCTTC
CDR3: CASSLGRGPIPGYTF

D: .
size: .
J: TRBJ2-3
V: TRBV10-3
DNA: TGTGCCATCAGTGATAGGGCCAGGGTGAGAGATACGCAGTATTTT
CDR3: CAISDRARVRDTQYF

D: .
size: once
J: TRBJ1-2
V: TRBV27
DNA: TGTGCCAGCAGTTTCACGGTGATGGGTGGCTACACCTTC
CDR3: CASSFTVMGGYTF

D: TRBD1
size: .
J: TRBJ2-5
V: TRBV5-1
DNA: TGCGCCAGCAGCACAAGACAGGGGCGAGAGGGGACCCAGTACTTC
CDR3: CASSTRQGREGTQYF

D: .
size: .
J: TRBJ1-1
V: TRBV14
DNA: TGTGCCAGCAGCACATTACAGGCTGCCGGCTCTGAAGCTTTCTTT
CDR3: CASSTLQAAGSEAFF

D: TRBD2
size: .
J: TRBJ2-1
V: TRBV6-4
DNA: TGTGCCAGCAGCCACGAGGCGGGAGGGCCATATGAGCAGTTCTTC
CDR3: CASSHEAGGPYEQFF

D: .
size: .
J: TRBJ1-2
V: TRBV5-4
DNA: TGTGCCAGCAGCTTATATGCCGGGCAGACGAACTATGGCTACACCTTC
CDR3: CASSLYAGQTNYGYTF

D: .
size: once
J: TRBJ2-1
V: TRBV6-5
DNA: TGTGCCAGCAGTTTAACGCGGGGTCCGTACAATGAGCAGTTCTTC
CDR3: CASSLTRGPYNEQFF

D: .
size: .
J: TRBJ1-1
V: TRBV27
DNA: TGTGCCAGCAGTTTGAACGGGCTTGAAGCTTTCTTT
CDR3: CASSLNGLEAFF

D: .
size: few
J: TRBJ1-5
V: TRBV28
DNA: TGTGCCAGCAGTCCACAGACCGGGGCCAATCAGCCCCAGCATTTT
CDR3: CASSPQTGANQPQHF

D: .
size: .
J: TRBJ1-2
V: TRBV6-5
DNA: TGTGCCAGCCGGAACTTTAGAGACACCTTCTATGGCTACACCTTC
CDR3: CASRNFRDTFYGYTF

D: .
size: few
J: TRBJ2-1
V: TRBV19
DNA: TGTGCCAGTAGTATAACGGGAGTGGGAATGGCCTACAATGAGCAGTTCTTC
CDR3: CASSITGVGMAYNEQFF

D: TRBD1
size: .
J: TRBJ1-1
V: TRBV19
DNA: TGTGCCAGTAGTATACCAGAGAGGGGGACAGGGGATCGGACCACTGAAGCTTTCTTT
CDR3: CASSIPERGTGDRTTEAFF

D: .
size: medium-sized
J: TRBJ1-2
V: TRBV28
DNA: TGTGCCAGCGCGTACCCTCGGTGGGGCAACTATGGCTACACCTTC
CDR3: CASAYPRWGNYGYTF

D: TRBD2
size: .
J: TRBJ2-3
V: TRBV15
DNA: TGTGCCACCAGCCCGGGACTAGCGGGAGGTACCACCACAGATACGCAGTATTTT
CDR3: CATSPGLAGGTTTDTQYF

D: TRBD1
size: .
J: TRBJ1-5
V: TRBV15
DNA: TGTGCCACCAGCAGAGGCAGGGGGTCAAGCAATCAGCCCCAGCATTTT
CDR3: CATSRGRGSSNQPQHF

D: TRBD2
size: .
J: TRBJ2-7
V: TRBV11-2
DNA: TGTGCCAGCAGCCCCTTGGGGCGGAGCGGGAGCCCTTACGAGCAGTACTTC
CDR3: CASSPLGRSGSPYEQYF

D: .
size: few
J: TRBJ2-7
V: TRBV30
DNA: TGTCCCTGCCTGGAGATTAGGGGGACCGGGCACTACGAGCAGTACTTC
CDR3: CPCLEIRGTGHYEQYF

D: TRBD1
size: .
J: TRBJ1-4
V: TRBV5-1
DNA: TGCGCCAGCAGCTTGGGACAGGGGTATAATGAAAAACTGTTTTTT
CDR3: CASSLGQGYNEKLFF

D: TRBD1
size: few
J: TRBJ2-7
V: TRBV28
DNA: TGTGCCAGCAGCCTGACAGGGCTGGGCGATTACGAGCAGTACTTC
CDR3: CASSLTGLGDYEQYF

D: TRBD2
size: .
J: TRBJ2-5
V: TRBV7-2
DNA: TGTGCCAGCAGCTTATTACCAAGTGGTAGCGGGATACAAGAGACCCAGTACTTC
CDR3: CASSLLPSGSGIQETQYF

D: .
size: .
J: TRBJ2-7
V: TRBV27
DNA: TGTGCCAGCAGGATACAGGGACGCGATTACGAGCAGTACTTC
CDR3: CASRIQGRDYEQYF

D: .
size: medium-sized
J: TRBJ2-2
V: TRBV6-1
DNA: TGTGCCAGCAATGAGGGGGACACCGGGGAGCTGTTTTTT
CDR3: CASNEGDTGELFF

D: .
size: .
J: TRBJ1-1
V: TRBV7-8
DNA: TGTGCCAGCAGCTTTCCTAGGGAGGGAGCTACTGAAGCTTTCTTT
CDR3: CASSFPREGATEAFF

D: TRBD1
size: .
J: TRBJ1-3
V: TRBV10-3
DNA: TGTGCCATCAGTGAGAGGGGACAGGCGGCTGGAAACACCATATATTTT
CDR3: CAISERGQAAGNTIYF